Here is one T cell receptor beta chain with its context. Its antigen is unknown. The record originates from a study of T cells after yellow fever vaccination. Study summary: Preparation of fractions with low cell numbers was performed using SMART-Seq v4 Ultra Low Input. The study, taken as a whole, reports: Booster samples showed a return of most primary-vaccination clones (around 96% CD4, 80% to 90% CD8).

CDR3 size: 11 residues. Deletions cut 4 bases from V and 2 bases from J, with 5 bases between. Looked up from germline, CDR1 is DFQATT and CDR2 is SNEGSKA (reference sequence). TCRdb reanalysed the 5' RACE reads using MiXCR and keeps one entry per CDR3 protein. This repertoire shows hundreds of thousands of distinct CDR3 sequences, 21% found once; its top ten account for about 17%. The chain combines TRBV20-1 with TRBJ1-2; D not certain. The specimen was PBMCs, collected roughly 20 days after the first yellow fever vaccination. The TCR sequence derives from a man between 18 and 29 years old who received the YFV17D yellow fever vaccine. CDR3 in amino acids: CSANWNYGYTF. The CDR3 region has the DNA TGCAGTGCTAACTGGAACTATGGCTACACCTTC.